Described below is a single T cell receptor beta chain sequence and its context. Antigen specificity is unknown. The data were obtained in a study of T cells in Graves' hyperthyroidism and ophthalmopathy. Study-wide results and caveats: Most thyroid clonotypes with frequency above 0.001 were detected in blood. The model forecast ophthalmopathy, anticipating it by a median 6.5 months before onset.

CDR3 length: 13 amino acids. Germline CDR1 and CDR2: MDHEN and SYDVKM. V lost 5 bases, J lost 6 bases, and 13 bases lay in between. TCR beta CDR3 regions were amplified from RNA. The HTBI primer set was used in a first-round RT-PCR of the TCR CDR3. TCRdb recomputed calls from the multiplex PCR reads with MiXCR, one row per CDR3 protein. The data hold over 500,000 distinct CDR3 sequences, with 46% observed a single time. Uncontrolled infection, other autoimmune disease, pregnancy or lactation barred patients from enrollment. This TCR was sampled from an adult woman with Graves' disease, either hyperthyroidism or ophthalmopathy (not recorded which). The chain uses TRBV28 and TRBJ1-2; D remains ambiguous. Sequenced sample: peripheral blood or thyroid tissue (not recorded which). CDR3 sequence: CASSADRRDGYTF. CDR3 coding DNA: TGTGCCAGCAGTGCCGATAGGAGGGATGGCTACACCTTC.